Listed here are 23 T cell receptor beta chains from one sample, sequenced in a study of T cells in Graves' hyperthyroidism and ophthalmopathy. Researchers took RNA transcripts and amplified the TCR beta CDR3 regions from them. HTBI primers were employed in a first-round RT-PCR of the TCR CDR3. TCRdb reprocessed the multiplex PCR reads via MiXCR and lists one record per CDR3 protein. The repertoire holds a few hundred thousand distinct CDR3 sequences, with more than 20% as singletons. The sample taken for sequencing was blood. Every receptor here comes from a man between 50 and 59 years old with Graves' hyperthyroidism.

Ten or more counts support this clonotype. The genes are TRBV2 and TRBJ1-1, with D uncertain. V was clipped by 2 bases and J by 1 base, with 5 bases between them. The CDR3 runs to 13 residues. Per the germline V gene, CDR1 is SNHLY and CDR2 is FYNNEI. CDR3 nucleotide sequence: TGTGCCAGCAGTGAATCGGAGAACACTGAAGCTTTCTTT. Translation: CASSESENTEAFF.

This clonotype was observed a few times. The chain has TRBV3-1 and TRBJ2-1, with 9 bases that match TRBD1. This CDR3 region has 17 residues. Germline values: CDR1 LGHDT, CDR2 YNNKEL (reference sequence). With V trimmed by 0 bases and J by 2 bases, 5 bases remained unmatched. Written as DNA, the CDR3 is TGTGCCAGCAGCCAAGATTGGACAGGGGTGCCCTACAATGAGCAGTTCTTC. This gives the protein CASSQDWTGVPYNEQFF.

This clonotype has a handful of counts. V usage is TRBV27 and J usage is TRBJ2-3; 12 bases match TRBD2. The germline V gene has CDR1 MNHEY and CDR2 SMNVEV (reference sequence). V lost 4 bases, J lost 4 bases, and 6 bases stayed unmatched. This CDR3 is 16 amino acids long. CDR3 amino acids: CASSSRLAGAADTQYF. The CDR3 DNA follows: TGTGCCAGCAGTTCCAGACTAGCGGGAGCGGCAGATACGCAGTATTTT.

The chain recombines TRBV20-1 with TRBJ2-3, with 11 bases lining up with TRBD2. The CDR3 is made up of 16 amino acids. Germline values: CDR1 DFQATT, CDR2 SNEGSKA (reference sequence). Trimming at V came to 3 bases and at J to 3 bases, leaving 8 bases not matched to a gene. In DNA form, the CDR3 reads TGCAGTGCTAGCGGAGGACTAGCGGGTTTTACAGATACGCAGTATTTT. Protein: CSASGGLAGFTDTQYF.

V is TRBV2 and J is TRBJ2-3; 15 positions agree with TRBD2. Germline V gene data show CDR1 as SNHLY and CDR2 as FYNNEI. V shed 4 bases, J shed 2 bases, and the junction held 4 bases outside the gene matches. The CDR3 runs to 17 residues. The chain's CDR3 is CASSAGTSGGYTDTQYF. CDR3 in DNA: TGTGCCAGCAGTGCCGGGACTAGCGGGGGGTACACAGATACGCAGTATTTT.

This clonotype was counted a few times. The CDR3 protein is CASNRLGGDGTDTQYF. CDR3 DNA: TGTGCCAGCAACCGCCTAGGAGGGGATGGCACAGATACGCAGTATTTT. This rearrangement joins TRBV27 to TRBJ2-3; the D gene is possibly TRBD2 (6 bases). Germline V gives CDR1 MNHEY, CDR2 SMNVEV (reference sequence). Trimming shortened V by 7 bases and J by 1 base, and 18 bases separated the two germline ends. This CDR3 spans 16 amino acids.

This clonotype was observed a handful of times. The J gene is TRBJ2-2, the V gene TRBV12-3 or TRBV12-4; TRBD2 aligns across 7 bases. Germline trimming cut 3 bases from V and 6 bases from J; bases unmatched to any gene: 4. There are 14 residues in the CDR3. This CDR3 reads CASSFGEGSGELFF. In DNA form, the CDR3 reads TGTGCCAGCAGTTTCGGGGAGGGGTCCGGGGAGCTGTTTTTT.

The chain links TRBV19 to TRBJ1-2; 11 bases line up with TRBD1. This CDR3 has 15 residues. V dropped 9 bases and J dropped 2; count of bases not matched to a gene: 8. Germline V gene sequence: CDR1 LNHDA, CDR2 SQIVND (reference sequence). As DNA, the CDR3 is TGTGCCAGCGGATCCGGGACAGGGGGGAACTATGGCTACACCTTC. Protein sequence: CASGSGTGGNYGYTF.

This clonotype has only a few counts. This chain connects TRBV12-3 or TRBV12-4 to TRBJ1-5; 10 bases are a match to TRBD1. This CDR3 has 17 amino acids. V shed 5 bases, J shed 3 bases, and the junction held 10 bases outside the gene matches. CDR3 nucleotide sequence: TGTGCCAGCAGTCCCCATATAGGGACAGGGGACAATCAGCCCCAGCATTTT. This codes for CASSPHIGTGDNQPQHF.

The V call is TRBV20-1, the J call TRBJ2-7; tentative D call: TRBD2 (7 bases). The ends were cut back, 3 bases at V and 1 base at J, with 16 bases in the middle. CDR1 DFQATT and CDR2 SNEGSKA come from the germline V gene (reference sequence). This CDR3 is 15 amino acids long. The CDR3 loop reads CSASRASGTSYEQYF. CDR3 DNA: TGCAGTGCTAGTCGTGCCAGCGGGACATCCTACGAGCAGTACTTC.

About this clonotype: One end of the junction varies from germline; a read error may be responsible. The J gene is TRBJ2-3, the V gene TRBV6-1; a weak D match, TRBD1 (5 bases). The germline V gene encodes CDR1 MNHNS and CDR2 SASEGT. The CDR3 runs 16 residues. The CDR3 DNA reads TGCGCCAGCAGCCTATCGACAGCATCTAGCACAGATACGCAGTATTTT. It yields the protein CASSLSTASSTDTQYF.

This clonotype was seen ten or more times. The chain uses TRBV28 and TRBJ1-1; D may be TRBD1 (6 bases). Germline CDR1 and CDR2: MDHEN and SYDVKM. The CDR3 extends over 17 amino acids. The V end was cut by 2 bases, the J end by 5 bases, with 21 bases between. This chain's CDR3 is CASSLISRGGLRTEAFF. Written as DNA, the CDR3 is TGTGCCAGCAGTTTAATAAGCAGGGGCGGTTTACGGACTGAAGCTTTCTTT.

This clonotype was counted at least ten times. This chain links TRBV12-3 or TRBV12-4 with TRBJ2-1; D tentatively reads TRBD1 or TRBD2 (6 bases each). The CDR3 is 16 amino acids. The V end was cut by 5 bases, the J end by 0 bases, with 14 bases between. DNA of the CDR3: TGTGCCAGCAGTCCGAAGGGGGGTCCCTCCTACAATGAGCAGTTCTTC. This gives the protein CASSPKGGPSYNEQFF.

J is TRBJ1-4 and V is TRBV14, with D tentatively TRBD1 (6 bases). This CDR3 region has 14 residues. Trimming cost V 6 bases and J 3 bases, with 11 bases left between them. The germline gives CDR1 SGHDN, CDR2 FVKESK. The CDR3, as DNA: TGTGCCAGCAGTCACAGGGTGGCTAATGAAAAACTGTTTTTT. Its translation: CASSHRVANEKLFF.

This clonotype occurred a few times. The chain joins TRBV6-2 or TRBV6-3 to TRBJ2-3; 12 bases agree with TRBD2. V was clipped by 4 bases and J by 4 bases; unmatched bases: 6. CDR1 is MNHEY and CDR2 is SVGEGT in the germline V gene. The CDR3 spans 16 residues. DNA of the CDR3: TGTGCCAGCAGTTCCACTAGCGGGAGGTTCTCAGATACGCAGTATTTT. Residues: CASSSTSGRFSDTQYF.

This clonotype was picked up many times. The chain has TRBV11-2 and TRBJ2-5; D gene ambiguous. V was trimmed by 1 base and J by 0 bases, leaving 6 bases between them. Germline assignment: CDR1 SGHAT and CDR2 FQNNGV. This CDR3 has 14 residues. The CDR3 reads CASSLAAYQETQYF. As DNA, the CDR3 is TGTGCCAGCAGCTTAGCGGCATACCAAGAGACCCAGTACTTC.

The rearrangement uses TRBV15 and TRBJ2-1; no clear D. Germline assignment: CDR1 LNHNV and CDR2 YYDKDF (reference sequence). Trimming left V 5 bases short and J 3 bases short, with 11 bases between. This CDR3 region has 14 residues. CDR3 residues: CATSADLFYNEQFF. The DNA for the CDR3 is TGTGCCACCAGCGCCGACCTATTCTACAATGAGCAGTTCTTC.

This chain uses TRBV20-1 with TRBJ1-1; unclear D gene. The CDR3 has 14 residues. V lost 3 bases to trimming and J lost 0 bases, with 11 bases between them. Germline V lookup: CDR1 DFQATT, CDR2 SNEGSKA (reference sequence). This CDR3 reads CSASQDGLNTEAFF. CDR3 DNA: TGCAGTGCTAGCCAGGACGGGTTGAACACTGAAGCTTTCTTT.

This clonotype has just a few counts. V is TRBV7-6 and J is TRBJ1-4; possible D gene TRBD1, 5 bases. This CDR3 is 14 amino acids long. V was shortened by 6 bases and J by 0 bases, with 8 bases between the two germline ends. CDR1 SGHVS and CDR2 FNYEAQ come from the germline V gene. CDR3 DNA: TGTGCCAGCAGTATGGGGGCAACTAATGAAAAACTGTTTTTT. Encoded protein: CASSMGATNEKLFF.

The rearrangement links TRBV19 to TRBJ2-2; perhaps TRBD1 as D (7 bases). V gave up 5 bases and J gave up 7 bases, with 17 bases separating them. This CDR3 has 15 residues. Germline-derived CDR1 and CDR2 are LNHDA and SQIVND (reference sequence). The CDR3 sequence: CASSSEGAVNGELFF. In nucleotides, the CDR3 is TGTGCCAGTAGTTCGGAGGGGGCGGTGAACGGGGAGCTGTTTTTT.

CDR3 bases: TGTGCCAGCAGTCGCGGGCAAGCTGGGGCCAACGTCCTGACTTTC. This translates into CASSRGQAGANVLTF. The gene calls are TRBV6-1 and TRBJ2-6; a possible D gene is TRBD2 (5 bases). Per germline, CDR1 MNHNS and CDR2 SASEGT. V was pared by 5 bases and J by 2 bases, with 10 bases between. This CDR3 spans 15 amino acids.

This clonotype showed up many times. The chain combines TRBV3-1 with TRBJ1-2, with D possibly being TRBD1 (5 bases). CDR1 is LGHDT, CDR2 YNNKEL, per germline (reference sequence). This CDR3 region has 13 residues. Trimming pared 1 base from V and 6 bases from J, leaving 9 bases between. This CDR3 is CASSQVWGDGYTF. The CDR3 nucleotides are TGTGCCAGCAGCCAAGTTTGGGGGGATGGCTACACCTTC.

The V gene is TRBV29-1, the J gene TRBJ2-7; 10 bases agree with TRBD1. The V segment lost 6 bases and the J segment 2 bases; nucleotides outside the gene matches: 4. The germline CDR1 and CDR2 sequences are SQVTM and ANQGSEA. The CDR3 loop spans 13 amino acids. This CDR3 is CSVVDRGTYEQYF. CDR3 nucleotides: TGCAGCGTCGTGGACAGGGGGACCTACGAGCAGTACTTC.